The clone carrying this T cell receptor beta chain was picked up a small number of times. The antigen remains undetermined. A single record per CDR3 protein comes from TCRdb applying MiXCR to the 5' RACE reads. The sample carries hundreds of thousands of distinct CDR3 sequences, 7% recorded once. The donors were all healthy and Caucasian. Trimming shortened V by 2 bases and J by 4 bases, and 9 bases separated the two germline ends. The CDR3 runs to 14 residues. CDR1 SNHLY and CDR2 FYNNEI come from the germline V gene. The sample comes from a study of identical twins. Findings and limits, study-wide: Cord blood's abundant beta clonotypes had fewer insertions, unlike memory repertoires. Modeled out-of-frame TCR alpha sharing in monozygotic twins fell below observed levels.

This sample was shared with a second study, whose subject was yellow fever vaccine responses in identical twins. That work adds: Twin vaccine T cell responses reportedly seemed partly convergent, partly personalized.

The rearrangement uses TRBV2 and TRBJ1-5; D unresolved. The origin of this receptor is a woman between 18 and 29 years old in good health. Sequenced material: memory (CD45RO+) T cells sorted from blood. This chain's CDR3 is CASSELGRNQPQHF. As DNA, the CDR3 is TGTGCCAGCAGTGAACTAGGACGGAATCAGCCCCAGCATTTT. The full variable domain, completed using reference TRBV2 and TRBJ1-5, is EPEVTQTPSHQVTQMGQEVILRCVPISNHLYFYWYRQILGQKVEFLVSFYNNEISEKSEIFDDQFSVERPDGSNFTLKIRSTKLEDSAMYFCASSELGRNQPQHFGDGTRLSIL.